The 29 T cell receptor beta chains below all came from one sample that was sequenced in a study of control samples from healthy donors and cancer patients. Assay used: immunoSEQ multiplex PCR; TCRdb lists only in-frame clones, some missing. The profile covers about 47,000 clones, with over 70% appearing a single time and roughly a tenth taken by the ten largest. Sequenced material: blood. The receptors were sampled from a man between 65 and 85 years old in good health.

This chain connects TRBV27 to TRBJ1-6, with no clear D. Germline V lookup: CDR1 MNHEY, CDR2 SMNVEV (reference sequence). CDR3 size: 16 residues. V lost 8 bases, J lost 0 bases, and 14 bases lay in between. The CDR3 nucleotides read TGTGCCAGCGCCTCTGTCCTCCGCTCCTATAATTCACCCCTCCACTTT. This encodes CASASVLRSYNSPLHF.

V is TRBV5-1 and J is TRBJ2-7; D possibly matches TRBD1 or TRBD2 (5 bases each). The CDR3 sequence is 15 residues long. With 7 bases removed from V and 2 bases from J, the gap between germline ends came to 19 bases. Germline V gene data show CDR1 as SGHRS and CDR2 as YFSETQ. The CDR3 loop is CASFQKGTPTYEQYF. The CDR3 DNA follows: TGCGCCAGCTTCCAGAAAGGGACCCCCACCTACGAGCAGTACTTC.

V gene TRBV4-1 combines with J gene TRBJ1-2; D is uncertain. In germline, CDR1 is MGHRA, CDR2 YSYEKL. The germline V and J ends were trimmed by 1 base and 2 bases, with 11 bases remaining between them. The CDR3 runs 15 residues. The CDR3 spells CASSQGPSGNYGYTF. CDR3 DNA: TGCGCCAGCAGCCAAGGCCCTTCCGGGAACTATGGCTACACCTTC.

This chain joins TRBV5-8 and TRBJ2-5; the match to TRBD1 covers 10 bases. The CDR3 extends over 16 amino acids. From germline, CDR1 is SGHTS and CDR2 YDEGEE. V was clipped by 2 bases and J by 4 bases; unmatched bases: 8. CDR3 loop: CASSLDGTGAGETQYF. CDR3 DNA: TGTGCCAGCAGCTTAGATGGGACAGGGGCAGGAGAGACCCAGTACTTC. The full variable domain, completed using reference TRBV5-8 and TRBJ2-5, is EAGVTQSPTHLIKTRGQQATLRCSPISGHTSVYWYQQALGLGLQFLLWYDEGEERNRGNFPPRFSGRQFPNYSSELNVNALELEDSALYLCASSLDGTGAGETQYFGPGTRLLVL.

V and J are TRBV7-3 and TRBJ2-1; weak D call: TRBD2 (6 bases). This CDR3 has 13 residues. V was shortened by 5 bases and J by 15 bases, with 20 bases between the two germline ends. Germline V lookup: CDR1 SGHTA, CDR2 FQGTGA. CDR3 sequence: CASSSQEGSVRFF. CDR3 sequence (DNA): TGTGCCAGCAGCAGCCAGGAGGGGTCGGTACGGTTCTTC. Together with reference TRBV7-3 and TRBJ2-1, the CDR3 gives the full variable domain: GAGVSQTPSNKVTEKGKYVELRCDPISGHTALYWYRQSLGQGPEFLIYFQGTGAADDSGLPNDRFFAVRPEGSVSTLKIQRTERGDSAVYLCASSSQEGSVRFFGPGTRLTVL.

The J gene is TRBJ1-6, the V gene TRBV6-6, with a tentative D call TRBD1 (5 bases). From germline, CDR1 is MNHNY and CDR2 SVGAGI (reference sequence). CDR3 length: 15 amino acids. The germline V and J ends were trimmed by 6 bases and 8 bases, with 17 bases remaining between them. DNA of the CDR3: TGTGCCAGCAGCTCCCGAGGGGTTTGGGATTCACCCCTCCACTTT. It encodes CASSSRGVWDSPLHF.

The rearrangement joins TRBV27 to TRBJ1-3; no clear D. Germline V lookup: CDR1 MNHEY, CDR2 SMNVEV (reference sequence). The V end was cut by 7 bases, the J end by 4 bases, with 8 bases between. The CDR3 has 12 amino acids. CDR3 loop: CASMGNGNTIYF. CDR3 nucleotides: TGTGCCAGCATGGGAAACGGAAACACCATATATTTT.

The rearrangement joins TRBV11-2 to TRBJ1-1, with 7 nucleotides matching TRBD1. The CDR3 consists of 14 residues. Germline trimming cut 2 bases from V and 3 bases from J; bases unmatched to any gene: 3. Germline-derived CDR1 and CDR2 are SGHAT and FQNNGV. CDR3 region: CASSLRQGDTEAFF. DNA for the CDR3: TGTGCCAGCAGCTTACGACAGGGCGACACTGAAGCTTTCTTT.

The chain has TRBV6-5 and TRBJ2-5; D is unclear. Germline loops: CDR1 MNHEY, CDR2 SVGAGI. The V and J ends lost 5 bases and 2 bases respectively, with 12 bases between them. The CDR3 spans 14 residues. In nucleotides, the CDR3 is TGTGCCAGCAGTCTCCTACCTAATCAAGAGACCCAGTACTTC. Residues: CASSLLPNQETQYF.

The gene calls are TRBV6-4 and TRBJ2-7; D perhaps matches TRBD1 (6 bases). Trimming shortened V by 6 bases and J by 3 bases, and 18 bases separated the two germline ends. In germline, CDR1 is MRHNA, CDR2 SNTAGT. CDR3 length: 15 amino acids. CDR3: CASSREQGNNYEQYF. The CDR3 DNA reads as TGTGCCAGCAGCAGAGAACAGGGTAACAACTACGAGCAGTACTTC.

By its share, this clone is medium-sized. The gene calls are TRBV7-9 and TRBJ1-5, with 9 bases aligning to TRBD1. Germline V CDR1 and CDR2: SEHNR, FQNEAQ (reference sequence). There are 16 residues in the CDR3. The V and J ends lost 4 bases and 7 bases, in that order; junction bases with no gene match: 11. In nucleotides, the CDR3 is TGTGCCAGCAGCTCGGGACAGGGAATTTCGTACCAGCCCCAGCATTTT. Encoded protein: CASSSGQGISYQPQHF.

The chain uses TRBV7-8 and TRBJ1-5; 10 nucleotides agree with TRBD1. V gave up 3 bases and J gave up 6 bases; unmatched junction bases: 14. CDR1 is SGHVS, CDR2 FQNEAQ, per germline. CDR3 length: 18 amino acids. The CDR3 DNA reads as TGTGCCAGCAGCTTGCACATACTTCAGGGACAGGGGATTCAGCCCCAGCATTTT. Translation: CASSLHILQGQGIQPQHF.

CDR3 region: CAFSPDRGTEAFF. The DNA of the CDR3 is TGTGCCTTTTCTCCCGACAGGGGGACTGAAGCTTTCTTT. The chain uses TRBV30 and TRBJ1-1, with 9 bases fitting TRBD1. The CDR3 is 13 amino acids. CDR1 is GTSNPN, CDR2 SVGIG, per germline (reference sequence). Trimming cost V 7 bases and J 5 bases; bases outside gene matches: 8.

The CDR3, as DNA: TGTGCCAGCAGCCGAGCGGGGCAGGGAGATACGCAGTATTTT. Its translation is CASSRAGQGDTQYF. The chain recombines TRBV3-1 (or the pseudogene TRBV3-2) with TRBJ2-3; 7 positions match TRBD2. V lost 4 bases and J lost 5; bases outside the gene matches: 6. Germline CDR1 reads LGHDT; CDR2 reads YNNKEL (reference sequence). The CDR3 spans 14 residues.

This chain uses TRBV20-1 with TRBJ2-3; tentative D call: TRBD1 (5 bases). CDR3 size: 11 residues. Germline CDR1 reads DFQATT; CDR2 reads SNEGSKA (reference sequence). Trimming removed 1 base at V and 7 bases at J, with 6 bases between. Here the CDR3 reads CSARGGYTQYF. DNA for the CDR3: TGCAGTGCTAGAGGGGGCTATACGCAGTATTTT.

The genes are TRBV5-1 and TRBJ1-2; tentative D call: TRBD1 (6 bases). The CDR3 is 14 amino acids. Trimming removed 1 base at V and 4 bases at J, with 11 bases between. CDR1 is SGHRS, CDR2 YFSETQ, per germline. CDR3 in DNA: TGCGCCAGCAGCTTGTCGGGGGGCGGCTATGGCTACACCTTC. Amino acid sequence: CASSLSGGGYGYTF.

As DNA, the CDR3 is TGTGCCAGCAGTCCCGGACAAGACTACGAGCAGTACTTC. This sequence encodes CASSPGQDYEQYF. This chain uses TRBV5-4 with TRBJ2-7, with D possibly matching TRBD1 (5 bases). From germline, CDR1 is SGHNT and CDR2 YYREEE (reference sequence). The V end lost 5 bases, the J end lost 3 bases, and 12 bases lay between the germline ends. The CDR3 totals 13 residues.

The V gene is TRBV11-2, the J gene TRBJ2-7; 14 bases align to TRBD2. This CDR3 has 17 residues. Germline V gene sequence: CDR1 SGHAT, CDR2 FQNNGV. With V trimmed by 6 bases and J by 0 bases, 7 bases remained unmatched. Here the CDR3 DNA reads TGTGCCAGCAGACATAGGACTAGCGGGGGGAGCTCCTACGAGCAGTACTTC. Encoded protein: CASRHRTSGGSSYEQYF.

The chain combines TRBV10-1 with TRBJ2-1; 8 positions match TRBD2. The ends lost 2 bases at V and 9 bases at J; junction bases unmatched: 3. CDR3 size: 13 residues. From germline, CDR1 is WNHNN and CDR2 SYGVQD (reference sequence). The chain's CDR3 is CASSEQRETEQFF. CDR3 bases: TGCGCCAGCAGTGAGCAGCGGGAGACTGAGCAGTTCTTC.

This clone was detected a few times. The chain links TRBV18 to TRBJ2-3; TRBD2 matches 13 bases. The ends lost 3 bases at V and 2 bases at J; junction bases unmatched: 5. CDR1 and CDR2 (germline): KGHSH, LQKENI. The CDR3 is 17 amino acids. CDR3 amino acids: CASSPGTSGDPTDTQYF. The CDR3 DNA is TGTGCCAGCTCACCCGGGACTAGCGGGGATCCCACAGATACGCAGTATTTT.

CDR3 in amino acids: CASTSRLAGRHYEQYF. Here the CDR3 DNA reads TGTGCCAGCACCTCAAGGCTGGCAGGGCGTCACTACGAGCAGTACTTC. The chain joins TRBV21-1 to TRBJ2-7; the table's D call, TRBD1, has no DNA check behind it. TRBV21-1 is deemed a pseudogene. The CDR3 has 16 amino acids.

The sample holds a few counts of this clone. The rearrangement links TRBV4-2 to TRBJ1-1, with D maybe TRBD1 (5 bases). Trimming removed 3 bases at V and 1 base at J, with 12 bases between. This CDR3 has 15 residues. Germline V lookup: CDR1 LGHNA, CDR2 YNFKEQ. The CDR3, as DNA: TGTGCCAGCAGCCACGGTGTGGGGGAGAACACTGAAGCTTTCTTT. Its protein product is CASSHGVGENTEAFF.

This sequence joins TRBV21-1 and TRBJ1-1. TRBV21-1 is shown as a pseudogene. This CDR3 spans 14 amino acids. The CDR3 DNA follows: TGTGCCAGCAGCAAGAACCCAATGAACACTGAAGCTTTCTTT. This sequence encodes CASSKNPMNTEAFF.

The CDR3: CASSETGGANEQFF. CDR3 coding DNA: TGTGCCAGCAGTGAGACAGGGGGCGCAAATGAGCAGTTCTTC. The V and J genes are TRBV25-1 and TRBJ2-1; 10 positions agree with TRBD1. The V gene end was trimmed by 3 bases and the J gene end by 7 bases; junction bases not matched to a gene: 3. Germline lookup yields CDR1 MGHDK and CDR2 SYGVNS. The CDR3 consists of 14 residues.

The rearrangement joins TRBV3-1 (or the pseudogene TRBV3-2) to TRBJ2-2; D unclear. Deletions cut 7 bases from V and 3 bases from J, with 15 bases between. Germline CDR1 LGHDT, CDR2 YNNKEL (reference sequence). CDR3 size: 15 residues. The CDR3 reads CASTHGQTYTGELFF. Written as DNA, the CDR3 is TGTGCCAGCACCCATGGCCAGACTTACACCGGGGAGCTGTTTTTT.

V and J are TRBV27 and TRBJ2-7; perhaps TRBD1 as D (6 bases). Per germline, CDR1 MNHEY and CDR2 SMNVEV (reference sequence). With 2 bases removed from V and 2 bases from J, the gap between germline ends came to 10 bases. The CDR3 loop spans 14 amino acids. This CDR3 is CASSLARGPYEQYF. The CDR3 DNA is TGTGCCAGCAGTTTAGCCAGGGGCCCCTACGAGCAGTACTTC.

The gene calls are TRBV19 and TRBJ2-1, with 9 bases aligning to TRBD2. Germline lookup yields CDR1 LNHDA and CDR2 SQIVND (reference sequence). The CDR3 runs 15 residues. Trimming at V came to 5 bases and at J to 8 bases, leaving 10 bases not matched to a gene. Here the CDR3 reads CASSFSRTSVDEQFF. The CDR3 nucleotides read TGTGCCAGTAGTTTCTCCCGGACTAGCGTGGATGAGCAGTTCTTC. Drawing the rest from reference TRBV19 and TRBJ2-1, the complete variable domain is DGGITQSPKYLFRKEGQNVTLSCEQNLNHDAMYWYRQDPGQGLRLIYYSQIVNDFQKGDIAEGYSVSREKKESFPLTVTSAQKNPTAFYLCASSFSRTSVDEQFFGPGTRLTVL.

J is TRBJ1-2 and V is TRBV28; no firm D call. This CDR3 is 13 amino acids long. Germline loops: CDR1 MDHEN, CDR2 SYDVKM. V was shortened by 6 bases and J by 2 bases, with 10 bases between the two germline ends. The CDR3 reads CASRIDGNYGYTF. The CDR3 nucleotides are TGTGCCAGCAGGATAGACGGCAACTATGGCTACACCTTC.

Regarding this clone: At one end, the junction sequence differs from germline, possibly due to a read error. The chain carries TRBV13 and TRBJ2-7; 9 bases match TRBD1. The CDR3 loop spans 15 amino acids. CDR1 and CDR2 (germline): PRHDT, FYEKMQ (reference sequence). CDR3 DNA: TGTGCCAGCAGCCTCTACGACAGGGGGACCTCCAATATTTGCTTC. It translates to CASSLYDRGTSNICF.